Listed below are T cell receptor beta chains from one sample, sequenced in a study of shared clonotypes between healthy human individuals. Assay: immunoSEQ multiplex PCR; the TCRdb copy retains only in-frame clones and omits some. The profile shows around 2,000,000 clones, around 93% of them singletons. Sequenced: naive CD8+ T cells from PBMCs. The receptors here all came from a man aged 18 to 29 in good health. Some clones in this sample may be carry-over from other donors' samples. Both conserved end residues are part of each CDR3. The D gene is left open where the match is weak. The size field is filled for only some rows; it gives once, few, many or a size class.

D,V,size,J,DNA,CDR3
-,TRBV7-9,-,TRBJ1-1,TGTGCCAGCAGCTTGGGGTGGGTTGAAGCTTTCTTT,CASSLGWVEAFF
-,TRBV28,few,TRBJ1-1,TGTGCCAGCAGTTTATTCAGGGTAACTGAAGCTTTCTTT,CASSLFRVTEAFF
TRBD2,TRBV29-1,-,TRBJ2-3,TGCAGCGTAAGCGGGAGAGGAGGCACAGATACGCAGTATTTT,CSVSGRGGTDTQYF
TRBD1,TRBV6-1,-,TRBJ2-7,TGTGCCAGATCAGAGGGGGCTGGCTACGAGCAGTACTTC,CARSEGAGYEQYF
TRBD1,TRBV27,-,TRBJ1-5,TGTGCCAGCAGTTCGACAGGGGGCAATCAGCCCCAGCATTTT,CASSSTGGNQPQHF
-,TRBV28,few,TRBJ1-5,TGTGCCAGCAGTTTTCCGGGGAGCAATCAGCCCCAGCATTTT,CASSFPGSNQPQHF
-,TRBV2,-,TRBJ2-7,TGTGCCAGCAGTGATCTACCATCCTACGAGCAGTACTTC,CASSDLPSYEQYF
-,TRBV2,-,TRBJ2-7,TGTGCCAGCAGTGAGCCTTCATCCTACGAGCAGTACTTC,CASSEPSSYEQYF
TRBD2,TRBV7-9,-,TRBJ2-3,TGTGCCAGCAGCTTAGGCCCTCCGAGGGCTAGCGGCTCCACAGATACGCAGTATTTT,CASSLGPPRASGSTDTQYF
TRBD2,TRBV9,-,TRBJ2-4,TGTGCCAGCAGCCCCCCGGGGGGCAAAAACATTCAGTACTTC,CASSPPGGKNIQYF
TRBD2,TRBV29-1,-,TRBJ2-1,TGCAGCGTTGGGTCGGCGGGAGGCATCGATGAGCAGTTCTTC,CSVGSAGGIDEQFF
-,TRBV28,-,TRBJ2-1,TGTGCCAGCAGTTCCGCGGTTCGGAGGGGCCCCTACAATGAGCAGTTCTTC,CASSSAVRRGPYNEQFF
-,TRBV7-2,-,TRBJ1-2,TGTGCCAGCAGCGGACGCGAGATTTTCGGGACGCCTTACTATGGCTACACCTTC,CASSGREIFGTPYYGYTF
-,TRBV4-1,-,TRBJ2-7,TGCGCCAGCAGCCAAGGGAGTCAGGGATCCTACGAGCAGTACTTC,CASSQGSQGSYEQYF
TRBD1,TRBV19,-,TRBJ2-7,TGTGCCAGTAGTGACAGGGGGGTTTACTACGAGCAGTACTTC,CASSDRGVYYEQYF
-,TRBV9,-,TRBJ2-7,TGTGCCAGCAGTTTAGGGGCGGATTCCTACGAGCAGTACTTC,CASSLGADSYEQYF
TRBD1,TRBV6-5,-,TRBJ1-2,TGTGCCAGCAGTTACGGCGGAGGGGGCATCCGCTATGGCTACACCTTC,CASSYGGGGIRYGYTF
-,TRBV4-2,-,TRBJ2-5,TGTGCCAGCAGCCAAGAAGCGAGACAGTCCGAAGAGACCCAGTACTTC,CASSQEARQSEETQYF
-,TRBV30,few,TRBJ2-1,TGTGCCTGGACGGCGAGCTCCTACAATGAGCAGTTCTTC,CAWTASSYNEQFF
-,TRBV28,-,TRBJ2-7,TGTGCCAGCAGCCCCGTGCTCTCCGGCTACGAGCAGTACTTC,CASSPVLSGYEQYF
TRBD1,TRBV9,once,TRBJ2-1,TGTGCCAGCAGCCCCACAGGGGGGTCCTACAATGAGCAGTTCTTC,CASSPTGGSYNEQFF
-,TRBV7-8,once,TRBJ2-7,TGTGCCAGCAGTAGAGGGGGGAGCTCCTACGAGCAGTACTTC,CASSRGGSSYEQYF
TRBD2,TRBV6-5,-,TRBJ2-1,TGTGCCAGCAGTTACCCTCTAGCGGGAGTTTATGAGCAGTTCTTC,CASSYPLAGVYEQFF
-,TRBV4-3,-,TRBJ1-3,TGCGCCAGCAGCCAAGATGGCCTCACTGGAAACACCATATATTTT,CASSQDGLTGNTIYF
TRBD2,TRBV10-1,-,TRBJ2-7,TGCGCCAGCAGACATGCCCCACTAGCGGAAGACTACGAGCAGTACTTC,CASRHAPLAEDYEQYF
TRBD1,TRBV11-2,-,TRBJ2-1,TGTGCCAGCAGCTCAAGAGACAGGGGAGAATACAATGAGCAGTTCTTC,CASSSRDRGEYNEQFF
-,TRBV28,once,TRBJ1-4,TGTGCCAGCAGTTTAGGGCAGGGGCATGAAAAACTGTTTTTT,CASSLGQGHEKLFF
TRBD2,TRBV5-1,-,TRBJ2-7,TGCGCCAGCAGCTTGACTACTAGCGGGAGTTACGAGCAGTACTTC,CASSLTTSGSYEQYF
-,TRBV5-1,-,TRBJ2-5,TGCGCCAGCAGAGAAGCCTTGGTCGCGACCCCGGAGATCGAGACCCAGTACTTC,CASREALVATPEIETQYF
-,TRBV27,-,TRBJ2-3,TGTGCCAGCAGTTTGAATGGAGTGTTAGATACGCAGTATTTT,CASSLNGVLDTQYF
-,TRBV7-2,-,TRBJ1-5,TGTGCCAGCAGCTTAACCCCAGGGCGCTATAGCAATCAGCCCCAGCATTTT,CASSLTPGRYSNQPQHF
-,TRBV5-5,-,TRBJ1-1,TGTGCCAGCAGCTCCCCATTGAACACTGAAGCTTTCTTT,CASSSPLNTEAFF
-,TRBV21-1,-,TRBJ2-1,TGTGCCAGCAGCAAAGCCCGAGCTAGCGGGAGTAATAATGAGCAGTTCTTC,CASSKARASGSNNEQFF
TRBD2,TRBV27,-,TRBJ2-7,TGTGCCAGCAGACTTCTCCTCTCGGGAGGGGATTTAAGCGAGCAGTACTTC,CASRLLLSGGDLSEQYF
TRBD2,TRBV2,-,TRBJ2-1,TGTGCCAGCCAGGAGGGGACTAGCGGGAGGGCCTTCTACAATGAGCAGTTCTTC,CASQEGTSGRAFYNEQFF
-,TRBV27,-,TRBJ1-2,TGTGCCAGCAGTGAACGGGGGAACTATGGCTACACCTTC,CASSERGNYGYTF
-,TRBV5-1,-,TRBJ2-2,TGCGCCAGCAGCTTGGAGGGCATCACCGGGGAGCTGTTTTTT,CASSLEGITGELFF
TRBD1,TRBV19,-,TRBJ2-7,TGTGCCAGCCAGGACAGGGGATCTTACGAGCAGTACTTC,CASQDRGSYEQYF
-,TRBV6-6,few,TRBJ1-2,TGTGCCAGCAGTTACGGCGGGGCCTCGGGTGGCTACACCTTC,CASSYGGASGGYTF
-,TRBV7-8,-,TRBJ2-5,TGTGCCAGCACCCCATTCATGGAGACCCAGTACTTC,CASTPFMETQYF
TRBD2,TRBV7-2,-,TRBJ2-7,TGTGCCAGCAGCTTACTCGTGCTAGCGGGAGACGCCCTCGGCGAGCAGTACTTC,CASSLLVLAGDALGEQYF
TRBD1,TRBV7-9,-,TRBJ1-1,TGTGCCAGCAGCCCGGGACAGTTTGAAGCTTTCTTT,CASSPGQFEAFF
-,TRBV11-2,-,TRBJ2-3,TGTGCCAGCAGCTTGTTTAGCGGAGCGAAGGAAGATACGCAGTATTTT,CASSLFSGAKEDTQYF
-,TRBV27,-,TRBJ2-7,TGTGCCAGCAGTTTATCACTGGGGACCTTTACCTACGAGCAGTACTTC,CASSLSLGTFTYEQYF
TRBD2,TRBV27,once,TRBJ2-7,TGTGCCAGCAGTTTATCAAGCGGGAGGGCGCGGGGTGACGAGCAGTACTTC,CASSLSSGRARGDEQYF
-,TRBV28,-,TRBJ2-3,TGTGCCAGCAGTTCCCCAGGTTGGGCAGACACTACAGATACGCAGTATTTT,CASSSPGWADTTDTQYF
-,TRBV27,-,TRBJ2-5,TGTGCCACCCGAGAACGAGGGAGCCAAGAGACCCAGTACTTC,CATRERGSQETQYF
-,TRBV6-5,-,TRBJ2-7,TGTGCCAGCAGTTACTCGGCGGGCGTAAGCTCCTACGAGCAGTACTTC,CASSYSAGVSSYEQYF
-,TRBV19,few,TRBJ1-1,TGTGCCAGTATTGGCACTGAAGCTTTCTTT,CASIGTEAFF
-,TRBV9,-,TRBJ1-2,TGTGCCAGCAGCCCAGTGGCTAACTATGGCTACACCTTC,CASSPVANYGYTF
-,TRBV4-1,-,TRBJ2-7,TGCGCCAGCAGCCAAGCCCGTGCTCCCTACGAGCAGTACTTC,CASSQARAPYEQYF
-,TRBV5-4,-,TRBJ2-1,TGTGCCAGCAGCTTGCCCAAACAGGGTCTCTCCTACAATGAGCAGTTCTTC,CASSLPKQGLSYNEQFF
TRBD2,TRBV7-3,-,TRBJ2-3,TGTGCCAGCAGCCTTAGCGGGAGGGGAGGGACAGATACGCAGTATTTT,CASSLSGRGGTDTQYF